The 4 T cell receptor beta chains below all came from one sample that was sequenced in a study of OX40 agonist ivuxolimab in advanced cancers. The table came from immunoSEQ multiplex PCR; TCRdb's copy has only in-frame clones and leaves some out. Here the sample spans about 40,000 clones, more than 80% being singletons. Sequencing was performed on CD4+ or CD8+ T cells sorted from blood, taken in a trial of the OX40 agonist ivuxolimab. These receptors came from an adult with an advanced solid tumor such as melanoma, head and neck, liver or kidney cancer.

This clone occurred once. This chain links TRBV5-4 with TRBJ2-5; TRBD2 aligns across 13 bases. Trimming at V came to 4 bases and at J to 0 bases, leaving 0 bases not matched to a gene. Germline V gene data show CDR1 as SGHNT and CDR2 as YYREEE (reference sequence). The CDR3 is 15 amino acids. The CDR3 DNA reads as TGTGCCAGCAGCGGGACTAGCGGGGACCAAGAGACCCAGTACTTC. It is translated as CASSGTSGDQETQYF.

The V and J genes are TRBV27 and TRBJ1-2; 11 bases align to TRBD1. This CDR3 comprises 15 residues. Germline V gene sequence: CDR1 MNHEY, CDR2 SMNVEV (reference sequence). Trimming cost V 6 bases and J 4 bases; bases outside gene matches: 7. CDR3 in amino acids: CASRRDRGGSYGYTF. The CDR3 bases are TGTGCCAGCAGGAGGGACAGGGGGGGGAGCTATGGCTACACCTTC.

This chain uses TRBV6-6 with TRBJ1-2; tentatively, D is TRBD1 (6 bases). The V end was cut by 0 bases, the J end by 2 bases, with 10 bases between. The length of the CDR3 is 15 residues. In germline, CDR1 is MNHNY, CDR2 SVGAGI (reference sequence). CDR3 coding DNA: TGTGCCAGCAGTTACTCGGCGCAGGGGAACTATGGCTACACCTTC. It codes for CASSYSAQGNYGYTF.

This clone has more than one count but fewer than ten. This chain joins TRBV7-3 and TRBJ1-2, with no clear D. V was trimmed by 5 bases and J by 5 bases, leaving 12 bases between them. This CDR3 has 13 amino acids. The germline V gene has CDR1 SGHTA and CDR2 FQGTGA. The CDR3 region has the DNA TGTGCCAGCAGCCCCCACAGTGAATATGGCTACACCTTC. It specifies CASSPHSEYGYTF. The variable domain in full, completed from reference TRBV7-3 and TRBJ1-2, reads GAGVSQTPSNKVTEKGKYVELRCDPISGHTALYWYRQSLGQGPEFLIYFQGTGAADDSGLPNDRFFAVRPEGSVSTLKIQRTERGDSAVYLCASSPHSEYGYTFGSGTRLTVV.